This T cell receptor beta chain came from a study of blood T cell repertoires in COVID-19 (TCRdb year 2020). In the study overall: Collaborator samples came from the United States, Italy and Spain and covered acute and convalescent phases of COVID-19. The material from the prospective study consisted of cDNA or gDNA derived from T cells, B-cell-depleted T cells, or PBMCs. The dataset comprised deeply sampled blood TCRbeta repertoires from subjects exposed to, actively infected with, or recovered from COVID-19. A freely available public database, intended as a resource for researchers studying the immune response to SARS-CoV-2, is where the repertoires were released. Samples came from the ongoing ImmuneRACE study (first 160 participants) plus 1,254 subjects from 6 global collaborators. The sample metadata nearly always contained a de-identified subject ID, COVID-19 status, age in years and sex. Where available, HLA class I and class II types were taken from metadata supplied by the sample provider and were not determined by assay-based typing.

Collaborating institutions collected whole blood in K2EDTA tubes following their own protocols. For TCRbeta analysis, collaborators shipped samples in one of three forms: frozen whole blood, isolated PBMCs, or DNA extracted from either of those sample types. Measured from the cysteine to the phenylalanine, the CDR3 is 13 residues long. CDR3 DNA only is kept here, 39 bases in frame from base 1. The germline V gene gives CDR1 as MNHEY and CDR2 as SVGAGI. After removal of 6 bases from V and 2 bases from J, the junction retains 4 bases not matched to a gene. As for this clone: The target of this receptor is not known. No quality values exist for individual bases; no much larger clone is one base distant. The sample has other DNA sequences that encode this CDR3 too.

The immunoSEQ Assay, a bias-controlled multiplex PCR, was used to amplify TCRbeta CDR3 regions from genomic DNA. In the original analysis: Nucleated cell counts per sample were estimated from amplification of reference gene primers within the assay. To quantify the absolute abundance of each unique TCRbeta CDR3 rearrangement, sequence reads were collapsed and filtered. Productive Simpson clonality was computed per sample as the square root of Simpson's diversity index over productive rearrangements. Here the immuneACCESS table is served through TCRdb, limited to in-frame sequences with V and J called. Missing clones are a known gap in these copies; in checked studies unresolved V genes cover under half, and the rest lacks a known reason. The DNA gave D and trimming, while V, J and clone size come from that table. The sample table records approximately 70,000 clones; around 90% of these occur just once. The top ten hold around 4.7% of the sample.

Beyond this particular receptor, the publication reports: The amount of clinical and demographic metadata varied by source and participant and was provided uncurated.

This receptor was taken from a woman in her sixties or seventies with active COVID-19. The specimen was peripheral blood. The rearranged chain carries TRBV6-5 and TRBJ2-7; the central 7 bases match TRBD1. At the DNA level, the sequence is TGTGCCAGCAGCCCAGGGACAGCCTACGAGCAGTACTTC. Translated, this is CASSPGTAYEQYF.